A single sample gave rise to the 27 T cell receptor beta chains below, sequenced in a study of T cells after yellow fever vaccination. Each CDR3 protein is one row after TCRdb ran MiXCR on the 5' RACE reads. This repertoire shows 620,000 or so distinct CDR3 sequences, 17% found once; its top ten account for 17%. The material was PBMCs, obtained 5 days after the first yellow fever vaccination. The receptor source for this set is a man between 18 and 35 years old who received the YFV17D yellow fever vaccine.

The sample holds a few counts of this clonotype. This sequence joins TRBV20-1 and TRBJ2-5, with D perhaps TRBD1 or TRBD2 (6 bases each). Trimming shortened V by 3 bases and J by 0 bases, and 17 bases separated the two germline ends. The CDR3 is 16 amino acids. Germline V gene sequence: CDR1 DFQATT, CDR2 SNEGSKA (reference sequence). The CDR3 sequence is CSASPGGGKYQETQYF. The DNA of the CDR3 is TGCAGTGCTAGTCCCGGAGGGGGAAAGTACCAAGAGACCCAGTACTTC.

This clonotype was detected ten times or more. CDR3: CASSFTGTQYF. CDR3 in DNA: TGCGCCAGCAGCTTCACCGGGACGCAGTATTTT. V is TRBV5-1 and J is TRBJ2-3; D unresolved. CDR3 length equals 11 residues. Trimming removed 2 bases at V and 9 bases at J, with 7 bases between. From germline, CDR1 is SGHRS and CDR2 YFSETQ. The full variable domain, in which reference TRBV5-1 and TRBJ2-3 provide the parts outside the CDR3, is KAGVTQTPRYLIKTRGQQVTLSCSPISGHRSVSWYQQTPGQGLQFLFEYFSETQRNKGNFPGRFSGRQFSNSRSEMNVSTLELGDSALYLCASSFTGTQYFGPGTRLTVL.

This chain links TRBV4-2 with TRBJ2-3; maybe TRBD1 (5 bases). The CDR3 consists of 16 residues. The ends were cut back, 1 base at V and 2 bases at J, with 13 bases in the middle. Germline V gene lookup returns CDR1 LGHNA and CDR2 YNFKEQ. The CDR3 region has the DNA TGTGCCAGCAGCCAAGTCAAAGGGGTCCCCACAGATACGCAGTATTTT. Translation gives CASSQVKGVPTDTQYF.

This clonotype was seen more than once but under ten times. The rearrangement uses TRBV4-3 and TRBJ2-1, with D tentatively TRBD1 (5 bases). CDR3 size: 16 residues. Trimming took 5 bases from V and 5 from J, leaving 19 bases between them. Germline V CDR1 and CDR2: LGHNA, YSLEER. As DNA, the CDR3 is TGCGCCAGCAGCGTATCAGCAGGGAATTGGGACAATGAGCAGTTCTTC. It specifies CASSVSAGNWDNEQFF.

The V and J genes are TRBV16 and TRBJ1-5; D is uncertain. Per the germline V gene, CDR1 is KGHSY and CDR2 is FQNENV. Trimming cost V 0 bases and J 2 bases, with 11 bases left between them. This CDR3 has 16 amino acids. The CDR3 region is CASSQSSAGGNQPQHF. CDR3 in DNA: TGTGCCAGCAGCCAATCGAGCGCCGGAGGCAATCAGCCCCAGCATTTT.

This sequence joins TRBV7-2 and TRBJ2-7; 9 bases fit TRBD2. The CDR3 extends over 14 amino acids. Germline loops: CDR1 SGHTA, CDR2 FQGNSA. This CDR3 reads CASSLMAGGAHWDV. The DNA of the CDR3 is TGTGCCAGCAGCTTAATGGCGGGGGGGGCCCACTGGGACGTC.

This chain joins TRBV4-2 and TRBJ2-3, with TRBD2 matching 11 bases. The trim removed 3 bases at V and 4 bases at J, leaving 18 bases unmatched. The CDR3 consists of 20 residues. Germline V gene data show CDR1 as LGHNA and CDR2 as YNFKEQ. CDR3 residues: CASSQTLAGGPEIPPDTQYF. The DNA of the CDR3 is TGTGCCAGCAGCCAGACCTTAGCGGGGGGGCCGGAGATACCCCCAGATACGCAGTATTTT.

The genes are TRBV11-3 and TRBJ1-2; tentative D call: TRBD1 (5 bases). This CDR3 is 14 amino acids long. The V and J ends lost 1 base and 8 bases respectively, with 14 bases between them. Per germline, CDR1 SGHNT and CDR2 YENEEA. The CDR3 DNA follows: TGTGCCAGCAGCTTAGGCGTCAGGGACCACGGCTACACCTTC. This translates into CASSLGVRDHGYTF.

CDR3 region: CASSLAGSSDTQYF. CDR3 bases: TGTGCCAGCAGCTTAGCGGGAAGTTCAGATACGCAGTATTTT. J is TRBJ2-3 and V is TRBV25-1; 8 nucleotides match TRBD2. The germline V gene has CDR1 MGHDK and CDR2 SYGVNS. J lost 4 bases, V lost 6 bases, and 6 bases had no gene match. CDR3 size: 14 residues.

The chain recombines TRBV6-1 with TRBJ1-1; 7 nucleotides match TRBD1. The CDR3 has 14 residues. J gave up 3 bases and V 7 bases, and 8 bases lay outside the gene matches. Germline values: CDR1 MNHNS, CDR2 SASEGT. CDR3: CASTRRQGDTEAFF. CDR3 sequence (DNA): TGTGCCAGCACCAGACGGCAGGGGGACACTGAAGCTTTCTTT.

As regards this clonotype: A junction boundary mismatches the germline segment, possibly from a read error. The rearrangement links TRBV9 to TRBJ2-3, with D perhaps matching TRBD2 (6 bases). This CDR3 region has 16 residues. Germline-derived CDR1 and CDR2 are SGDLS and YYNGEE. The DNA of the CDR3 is TGTGCCAGCAGCACCCACTTGGGGGGAAACACAGATACGCAGTACTTT. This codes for CASSTHLGGNTDTQYF. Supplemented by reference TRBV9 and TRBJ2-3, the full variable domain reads DSGVTQTPKHLITATGQRVTLRCSPRSGDLSVYWYQQSLDQGLQFLIQYYNGEERAKGNILERFSAQQFPDLHSELNLSSLELGDSALYFCASSTHLGGNTDTQYFGPGTRLTVL.

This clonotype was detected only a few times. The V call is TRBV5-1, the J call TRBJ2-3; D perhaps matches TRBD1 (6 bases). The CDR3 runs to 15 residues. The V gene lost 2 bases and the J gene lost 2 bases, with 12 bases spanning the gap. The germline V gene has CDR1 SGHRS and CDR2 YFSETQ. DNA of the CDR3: TGCGCCAGCAGCTTTCGTCAGGGGAACACAGATACGCAGTATTTT. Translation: CASSFRQGNTDTQYF.

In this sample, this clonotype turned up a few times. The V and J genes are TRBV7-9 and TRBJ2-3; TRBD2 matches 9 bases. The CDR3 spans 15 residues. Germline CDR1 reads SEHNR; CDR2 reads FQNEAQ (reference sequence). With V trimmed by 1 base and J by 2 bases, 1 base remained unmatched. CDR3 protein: CASSLGGGATDTQYF. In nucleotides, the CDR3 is TGTGCCAGCAGCTTAGGCGGGGGGGCCACAGATACGCAGTATTTT.

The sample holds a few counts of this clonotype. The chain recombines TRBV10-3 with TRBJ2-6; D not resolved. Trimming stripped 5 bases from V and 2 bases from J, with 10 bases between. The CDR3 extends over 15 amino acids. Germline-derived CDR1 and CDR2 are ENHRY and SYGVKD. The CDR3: CAISSVRPGANVLTF. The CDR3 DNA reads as TGTGCCATCAGTTCGGTACGGCCTGGGGCCAACGTCCTGACTTTC.

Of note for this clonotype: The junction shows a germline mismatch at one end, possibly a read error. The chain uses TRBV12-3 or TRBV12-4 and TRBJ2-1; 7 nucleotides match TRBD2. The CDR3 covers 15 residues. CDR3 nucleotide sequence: TGTGCCAGCAGACTCGAGGGAGGGAGCCACAATGAGCCGTTCTTC. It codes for CASRLEGGSHNEPFF.

This chain's CDR3 is CASSYSTTYGYTF. The CDR3 DNA sequence: TGTGCCAGCAGTTACTCCACTACCTATGGCTACACCTTC. This chain connects TRBV6-5 to TRBJ1-2; D call uncertain. The V gene's germline CDR1 is MNHEY and CDR2 SVGAGI. The V end lost 0 bases, the J end lost 4 bases, and 6 bases lay between the germline ends. The CDR3 extends over 13 amino acids.

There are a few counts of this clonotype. The CDR3 is CASSFRALISEAFF. The CDR3 DNA reads as TGTGCCAGCAGTTTTCGGGCGCTCATTTCTGAAGCTTTCTTT. The rearrangement joins TRBV12-3 or TRBV12-4 to TRBJ1-1; the D is unclear. V was pared by 3 bases and J by 6 bases, with 14 bases between. The CDR3 is made up of 14 amino acids.

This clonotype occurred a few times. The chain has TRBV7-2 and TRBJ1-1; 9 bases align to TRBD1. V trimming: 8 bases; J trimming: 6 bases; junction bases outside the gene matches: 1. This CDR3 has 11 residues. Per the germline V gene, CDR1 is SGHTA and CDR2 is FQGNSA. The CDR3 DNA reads TGTGCCAGCCGACAGGGGGCTGAAGCTTTCTTT. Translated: CASRQGAEAFF.

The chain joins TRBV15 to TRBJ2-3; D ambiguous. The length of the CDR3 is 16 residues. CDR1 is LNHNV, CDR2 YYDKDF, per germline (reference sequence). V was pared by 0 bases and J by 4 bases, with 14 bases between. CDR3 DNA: TGTGCCACCAGCAGAGATCTGGCACCCCCGGCAGATACGCAGTATTTT. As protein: CATSRDLAPPADTQYF.

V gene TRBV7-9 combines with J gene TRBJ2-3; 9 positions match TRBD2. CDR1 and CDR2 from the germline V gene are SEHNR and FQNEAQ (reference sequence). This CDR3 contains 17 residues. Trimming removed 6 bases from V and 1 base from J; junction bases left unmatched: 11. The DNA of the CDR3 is TGTGCCAGCAGACCCGAGAAGCGGGGGGAAGGCACAGATACGCAGTATTTT. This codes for CASRPEKRGEGTDTQYF.

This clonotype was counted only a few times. CDR3 nucleotides: TGTGCCAGCAGAGGGGCGGTTAACTACGAGCAGTACTTC. Translation: CASRGAVNYEQYF. The rearrangement uses TRBV25-1 and TRBJ2-7, with TRBD1 as a possible D gene (5 bases). V lost 6 bases, J lost 3 bases, and 12 bases lay in between. The CDR3 has 13 residues. Germline assignment: CDR1 MGHDK and CDR2 SYGVNS.

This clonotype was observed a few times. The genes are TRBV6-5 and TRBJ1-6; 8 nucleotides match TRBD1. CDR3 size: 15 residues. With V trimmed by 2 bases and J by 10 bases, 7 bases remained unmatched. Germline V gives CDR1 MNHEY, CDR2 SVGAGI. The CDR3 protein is CASSYTGTGTSPLHF. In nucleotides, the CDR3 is TGTGCCAGCAGTTACACCGGGACAGGCACGTCACCCCTCCACTTT.

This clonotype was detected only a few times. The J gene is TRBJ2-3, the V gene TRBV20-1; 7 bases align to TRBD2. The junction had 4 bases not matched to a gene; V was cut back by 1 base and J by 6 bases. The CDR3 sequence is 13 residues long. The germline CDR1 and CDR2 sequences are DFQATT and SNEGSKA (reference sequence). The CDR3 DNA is TGCAGTGCTAGAGGCGGGGGAGGGGATACGCAGTATTTT. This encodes CSARGGGGDTQYF.

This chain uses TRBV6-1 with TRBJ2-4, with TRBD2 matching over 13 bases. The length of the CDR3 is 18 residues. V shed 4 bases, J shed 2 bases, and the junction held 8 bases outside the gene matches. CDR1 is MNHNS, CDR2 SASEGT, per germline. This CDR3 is CASSVYGTSGDTKNIQYF. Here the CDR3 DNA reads TGTGCCAGCAGTGTCTATGGGACTAGCGGGGACACCAAAAACATTCAGTACTTC.

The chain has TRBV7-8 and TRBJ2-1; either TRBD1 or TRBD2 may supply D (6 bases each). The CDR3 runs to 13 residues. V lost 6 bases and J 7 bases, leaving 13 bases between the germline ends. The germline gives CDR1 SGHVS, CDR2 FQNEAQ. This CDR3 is CASRLGGQNEQFF. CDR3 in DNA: TGTGCCAGCAGGCTTGGGGGGCAGAATGAGCAGTTCTTC.

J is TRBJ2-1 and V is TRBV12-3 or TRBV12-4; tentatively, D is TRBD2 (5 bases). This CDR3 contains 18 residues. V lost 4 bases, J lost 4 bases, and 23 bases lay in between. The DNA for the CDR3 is TGTGCCAGCAGTTCCCGGAACTCCCCGGGGAACCATTACAATGAGCAGTTCTTC. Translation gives CASSSRNSPGNHYNEQFF.

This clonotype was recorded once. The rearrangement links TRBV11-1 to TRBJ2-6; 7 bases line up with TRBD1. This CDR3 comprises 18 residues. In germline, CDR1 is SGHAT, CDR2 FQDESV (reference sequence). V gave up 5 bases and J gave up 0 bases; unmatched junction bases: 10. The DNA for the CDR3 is TGTGCCAGCAGCCTCAGACAGGGAACTTCCTCTGGGGCCAACGTCCTGACTTTC. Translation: CASSLRQGTSSGANVLTF.